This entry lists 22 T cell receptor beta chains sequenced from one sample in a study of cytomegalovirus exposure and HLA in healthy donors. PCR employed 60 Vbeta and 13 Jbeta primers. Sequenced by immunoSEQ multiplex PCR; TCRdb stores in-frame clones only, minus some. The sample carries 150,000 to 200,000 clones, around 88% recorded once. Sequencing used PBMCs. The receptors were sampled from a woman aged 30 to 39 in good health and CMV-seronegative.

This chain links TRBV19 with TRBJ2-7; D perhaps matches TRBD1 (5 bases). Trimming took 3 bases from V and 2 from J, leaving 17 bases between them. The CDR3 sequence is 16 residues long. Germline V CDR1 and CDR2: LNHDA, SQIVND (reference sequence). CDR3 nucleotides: TGTGCCAGTAGTATCCAGGGTAGGAGCAAAACCTACGAGCAGTACTTC. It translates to CASSIQGRSKTYEQYF.

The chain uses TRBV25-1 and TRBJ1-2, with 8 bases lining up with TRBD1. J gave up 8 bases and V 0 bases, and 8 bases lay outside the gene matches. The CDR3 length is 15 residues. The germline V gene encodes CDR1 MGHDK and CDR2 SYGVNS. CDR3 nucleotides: TGTGCCAGCAGTGAATATCCGGGACAGGCGGTGGGCTACACCTTC. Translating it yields CASSEYPGQAVGYTF.

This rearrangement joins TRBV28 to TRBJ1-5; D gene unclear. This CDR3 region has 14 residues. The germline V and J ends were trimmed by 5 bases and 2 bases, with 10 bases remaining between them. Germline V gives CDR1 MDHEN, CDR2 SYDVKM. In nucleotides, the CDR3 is TGTGCCAGCAGTGGCCTAGGAGGCAATCAGCCCCAGCATTTT. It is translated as CASSGLGGNQPQHF.

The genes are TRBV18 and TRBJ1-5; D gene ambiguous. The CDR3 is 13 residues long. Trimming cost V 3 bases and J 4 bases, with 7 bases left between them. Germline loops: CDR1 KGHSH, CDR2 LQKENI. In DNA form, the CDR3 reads TGTGCCAGCTCACCTTCCCTTAATCAGCCCCAGCATTTT. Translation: CASSPSLNQPQHF.

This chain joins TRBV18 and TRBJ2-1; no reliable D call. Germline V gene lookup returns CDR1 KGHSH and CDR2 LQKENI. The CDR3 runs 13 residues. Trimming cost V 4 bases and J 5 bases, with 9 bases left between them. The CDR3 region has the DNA TGTGCCAGCTCACGGAGCGCGAACAATGAGCAGTTCTTC. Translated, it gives CASSRSANNEQFF.

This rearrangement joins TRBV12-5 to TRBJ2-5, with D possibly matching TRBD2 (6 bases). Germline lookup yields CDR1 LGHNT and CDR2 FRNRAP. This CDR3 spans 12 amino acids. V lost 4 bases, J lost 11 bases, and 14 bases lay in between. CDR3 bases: TGTGCTAGTGGTTCTGACTTCCGGGAGCAGTACTTC. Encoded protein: CASGSDFREQYF.

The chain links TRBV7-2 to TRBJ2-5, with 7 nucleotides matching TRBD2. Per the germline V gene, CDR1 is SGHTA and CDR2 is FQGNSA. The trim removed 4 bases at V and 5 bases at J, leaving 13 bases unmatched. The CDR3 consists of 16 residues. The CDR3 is CASSSGLGGGVETQYF. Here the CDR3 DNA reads TGTGCCAGCAGCTCCGGTCTGGGGGGGGGAGTGGAGACCCAGTACTTC. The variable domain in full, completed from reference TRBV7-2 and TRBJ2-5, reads GAGVSQSPSNKVTEKGKDVELRCDPISGHTALYWYRQSLGQGLEFLIYFQGNSAPDKSGLPSDRFSAERTGGSVSTLTIQRTQQEDSAVYLCASSSGLGGGVETQYFGPGTRLLVL.

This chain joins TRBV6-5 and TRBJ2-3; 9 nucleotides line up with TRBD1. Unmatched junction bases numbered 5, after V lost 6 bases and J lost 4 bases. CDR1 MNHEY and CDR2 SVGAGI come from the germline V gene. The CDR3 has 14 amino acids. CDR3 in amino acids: CASRIQGAADTQYF. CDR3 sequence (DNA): TGTGCCAGCAGGATACAGGGGGCAGCAGATACGCAGTATTTT.

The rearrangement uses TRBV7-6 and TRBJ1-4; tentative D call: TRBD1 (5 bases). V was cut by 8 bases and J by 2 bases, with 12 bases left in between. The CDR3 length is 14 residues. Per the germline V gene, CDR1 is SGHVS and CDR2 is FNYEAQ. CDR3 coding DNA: TGTGCCAGCCGCTGGGGGGGGACTAATGAAAAACTGTTTTTT. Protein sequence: CASRWGGTNEKLFF.

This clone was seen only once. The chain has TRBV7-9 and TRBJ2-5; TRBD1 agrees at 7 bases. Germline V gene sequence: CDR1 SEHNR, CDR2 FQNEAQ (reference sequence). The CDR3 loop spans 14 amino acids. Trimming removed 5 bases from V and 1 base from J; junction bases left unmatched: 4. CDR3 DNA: TGTGCCAGCAGCCCAACAGGGGTCCAAGAGACCCAGTACTTC. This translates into CASSPTGVQETQYF.

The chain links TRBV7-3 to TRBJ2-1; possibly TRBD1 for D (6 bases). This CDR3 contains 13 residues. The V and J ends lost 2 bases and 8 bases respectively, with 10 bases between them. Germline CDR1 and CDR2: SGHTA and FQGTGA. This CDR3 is CASSLLGADEQFF. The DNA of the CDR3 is TGTGCCAGCAGCTTACTGGGGGCCGATGAGCAGTTCTTC. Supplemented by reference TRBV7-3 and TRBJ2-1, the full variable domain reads GAGVSQTPSNKVTEKGKYVELRCDPISGHTALYWYRQSLGQGPEFLIYFQGTGAADDSGLPNDRFFAVRPEGSVSTLKIQRTERGDSAVYLCASSLLGADEQFFGPGTRLTVL.

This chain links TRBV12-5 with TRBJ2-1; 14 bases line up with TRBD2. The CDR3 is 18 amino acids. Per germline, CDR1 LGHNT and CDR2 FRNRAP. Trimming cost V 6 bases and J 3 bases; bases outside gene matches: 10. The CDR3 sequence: CASGPGTSGRSFYNEQFF. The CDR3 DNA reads TGTGCTAGTGGGCCCGGGACTAGCGGGAGATCATTCTACAATGAGCAGTTCTTC. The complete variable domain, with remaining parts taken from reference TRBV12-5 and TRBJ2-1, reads DARVTQTPRHKVTEMGQEVTMRCQPILGHNTVFWYRQTMMQGLELLAYFRNRAPLDDSGMPKDRFSAEMPDATLATLKIQPSEPRDSAVYFCASGPGTSGRSFYNEQFFGPGTRLTVL.

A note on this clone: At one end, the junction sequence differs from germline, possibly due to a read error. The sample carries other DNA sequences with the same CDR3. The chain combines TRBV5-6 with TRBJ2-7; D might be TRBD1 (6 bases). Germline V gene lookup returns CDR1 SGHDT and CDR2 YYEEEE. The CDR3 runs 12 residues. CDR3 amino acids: CASSWGRYEQYF. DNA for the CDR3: TGTGCCAGCAGCTGGGGGCGATACGAGCAATACTTC. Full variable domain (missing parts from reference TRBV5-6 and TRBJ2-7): DAGVTQSPTHLIKTRGQQVTLRCSPKSGHDTVSWYQQALGQGPQFIFQYYEEEERQRGNFPDRFSGHQFPNYSSELNVNALLLGDSALYLCASSWGRYEQYFGPGTRLTVT.

CDR3 nucleotide sequence: TGTGCCAGCTCCTTACTCCCCGGGACATCCCACTCCACCTTC. It translates to CASSLLPGTSHSTF. The genes are TRBV18 and TRBJ1-2; tentatively, D is TRBD1 (6 bases). The germline V gene has CDR1 KGHSH and CDR2 LQKENI. The CDR3 runs to 14 residues. With 6 bases removed from V and 13 bases from J, the gap between germline ends came to 24 bases.

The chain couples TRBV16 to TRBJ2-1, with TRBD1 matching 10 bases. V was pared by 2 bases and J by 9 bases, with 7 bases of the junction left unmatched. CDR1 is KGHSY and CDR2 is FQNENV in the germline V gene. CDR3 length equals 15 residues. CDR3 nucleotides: TGTGCCAGCAGCCAAGGGACAGGGGTAACGGCTGAGCAGTTCTTC. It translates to CASSQGTGVTAEQFF.

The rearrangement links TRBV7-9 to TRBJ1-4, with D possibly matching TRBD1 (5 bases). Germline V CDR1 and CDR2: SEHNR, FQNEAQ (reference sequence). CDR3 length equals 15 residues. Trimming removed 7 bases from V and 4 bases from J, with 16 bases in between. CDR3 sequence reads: CASTSPGLNNEKLFF. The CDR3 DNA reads TGTGCCAGCACCTCACCGGGACTTAATAATGAAAAACTGTTTTTT.

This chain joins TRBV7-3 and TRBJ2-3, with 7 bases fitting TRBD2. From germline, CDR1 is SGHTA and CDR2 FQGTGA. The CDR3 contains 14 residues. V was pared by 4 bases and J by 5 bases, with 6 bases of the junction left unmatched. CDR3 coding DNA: TGTGCCAGCAGCTCGGGAGGACCGAGAGATACGCAGTATTTT. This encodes CASSSGGPRDTQYF.

CDR3 in amino acids: CASSSWGLIQTDTQYF. In nucleotides, the CDR3 is TGTGCCAGCAGTTCCTGGGGGCTGATTCAAACAGATACGCAGTATTTT. The chain couples TRBV27 to TRBJ2-3; D perhaps matches TRBD1 (6 bases). Deletions cut 4 bases from V and 3 bases from J, with 17 bases between. The CDR3 extends over 16 amino acids. Germline values: CDR1 MNHEY, CDR2 SMNVEV (reference sequence).

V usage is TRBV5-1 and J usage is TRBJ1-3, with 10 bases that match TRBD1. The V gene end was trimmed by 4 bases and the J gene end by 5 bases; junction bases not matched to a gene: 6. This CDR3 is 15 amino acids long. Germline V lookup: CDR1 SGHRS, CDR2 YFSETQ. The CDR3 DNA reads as TGCGCCAGCAGCCCGGGACAGGGGTGGAGAAACACCATATATTTT. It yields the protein CASSPGQGWRNTIYF.

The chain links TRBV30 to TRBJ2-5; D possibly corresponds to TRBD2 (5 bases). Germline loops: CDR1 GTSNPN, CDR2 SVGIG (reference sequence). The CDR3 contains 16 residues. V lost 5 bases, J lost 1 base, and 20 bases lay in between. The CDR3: CAWGATPLARQETQYF. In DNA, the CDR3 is TGTGCCTGGGGTGCGACCCCGCTAGCTCGCCAAGAGACCCAGTACTTC.

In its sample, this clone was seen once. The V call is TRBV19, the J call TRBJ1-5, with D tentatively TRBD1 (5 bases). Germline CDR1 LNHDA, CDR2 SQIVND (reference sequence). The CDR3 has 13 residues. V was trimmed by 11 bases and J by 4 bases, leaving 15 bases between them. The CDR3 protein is CAVAGGWNQPQHF. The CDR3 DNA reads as TGTGCCGTCGCGGGGGGATGGAATCAGCCCCAGCATTTT. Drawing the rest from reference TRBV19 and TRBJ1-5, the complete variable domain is DGGITQSPKYLFRKEGQNVTLSCEQNLNHDAMYWYRQDPGQGLRLIYYSQIVNDFQKGDIAEGYSVSREKKESFPLTVTSAQKNPTAFYLCAVAGGWNQPQHFGDGTRLSIL.

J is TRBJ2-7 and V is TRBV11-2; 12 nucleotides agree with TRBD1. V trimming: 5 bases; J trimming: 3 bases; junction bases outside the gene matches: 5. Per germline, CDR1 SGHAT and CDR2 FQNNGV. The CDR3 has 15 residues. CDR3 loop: CASSPGQGAYYEQYF. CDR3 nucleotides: TGTGCCAGCAGCCCGGGACAGGGGGCATACTACGAGCAGTACTTC.